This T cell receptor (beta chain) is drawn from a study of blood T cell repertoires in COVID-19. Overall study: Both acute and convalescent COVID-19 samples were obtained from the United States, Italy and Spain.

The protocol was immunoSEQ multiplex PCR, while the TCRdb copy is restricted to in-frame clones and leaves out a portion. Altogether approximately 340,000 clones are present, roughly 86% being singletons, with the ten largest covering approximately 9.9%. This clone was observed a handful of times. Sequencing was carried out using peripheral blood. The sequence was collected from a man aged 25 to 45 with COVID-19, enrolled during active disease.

The CDR3 here is CASSYNSLTGNQPQHF. The CDR3, as DNA: TGTGCCAGCAGTTATAATAGTCTTACGGGCAATCAGCCCCAGCATTTT. This chain uses TRBV6-2 or TRBV6-3 with TRBJ1-5; D not resolved. This CDR3 has 16 amino acids. Germline V lookup: CDR1 MNHEY, CDR2 SVGEGT. Trimming stripped 3 bases from V and 2 bases from J, with 14 bases between.